This T cell receptor (beta chain) was identified during a study of blood T cell repertoires in COVID-19. Sequencing was performed with immunoSEQ multiplex PCR; in TCRdb, only in-frame clones are kept and a portion is missing. The sample carries 250,000 to 350,000 clones, around nine tenths recorded once. The CDR3 sequence is 16 residues long. Trimming removed 6 bases from V and 0 bases from J; junction bases left unmatched: 6. Germline lookup yields CDR1 MGHRA and CDR2 YSYEKL. This receptor was obtained from a woman aged 30 to 39 with COVID-19, enrolled during active disease. The material sequenced was peripheral blood. The rearrangement joins TRBV4-1 to TRBJ2-1, with TRBD1 matching 9 bases. CDR3 residues: CASRPETGGSYNEQFF. Written as DNA, the CDR3 is TGCGCCAGCAGACCAGAGACAGGGGGCTCCTACAATGAGCAGTTCTTC.